The 31 T cell receptor beta chains reported below all come from one sample, sequenced in a study of identical twins. TCRdb independently ran MiXCR on the 5' RACE reads; one entry per CDR3 protein. The sample includes hundreds of thousands of distinct CDR3 sequences, 9% to 15% of them seen just once. The data were also submitted as part of a second study, on yellow fever vaccine responses in identical twins.

Sequenced input: PBMCs. These receptor sequences come from a woman in her late teens or twenties in good health.

This clonotype was recorded many times. The gene calls are TRBV20-1 and TRBJ2-1; TRBD1 matches at 9 bases. This CDR3 is 14 amino acids long. J was trimmed by 5 bases and V by 6 bases; bases with no gene match: 8. Germline V CDR1 and CDR2: DFQATT, SNEGSKA (reference sequence). The CDR3 loop is CSAFPGQGNNEQFF. The DNA of the CDR3 is TGCAGTGCGTTCCCGGGACAGGGTAACAATGAGCAGTTCTTC.

The sample holds many counts of this clonotype. The CDR3 bases are TGCAGCGTTGATAGCCCGAATGAGCAGTTCTTC. Amino acids: CSVDSPNEQFF. The rearrangement uses TRBV29-1 and TRBJ2-1; unclear D gene. The CDR3 contains 11 residues. CDR1 SQVTM and CDR2 ANQGSEA come from the germline V gene. V was clipped by 3 bases and J by 7 bases, with 7 bases between them.

The chain carries TRBV5-1 and TRBJ2-3, with 7 bases that match TRBD2. The CDR3 is made up of 16 amino acids. Germline CDR1 is SGHRS and CDR2 is YFSETQ. With 2 bases clipped from V and 1 base from J, the junction kept 7 bases outside the gene matches. The CDR3 DNA follows: TGCGCCAGCAGCTTCTTGTGGGGGGGAGGCACAGATACGCAGTATTTT. Translation gives CASSFLWGGGTDTQYF.

The V and J genes are TRBV7-3 and TRBJ2-3; 9 bases match TRBD2. Germline CDR1 and CDR2: SGHTA and FQGTGA. This CDR3 contains 15 residues. V lost 5 bases and J lost 3; bases outside the gene matches: 6. The CDR3 bases are TGTGCCAGCAGCCTTAGCGGGAGCCTGACAGATACGCAGTATTTT. It codes for CASSLSGSLTDTQYF.

The chain carries TRBV7-9 and TRBJ2-2; 10 bases match TRBD2. V trimming: 6 bases; J trimming: 5 bases; junction bases outside the gene matches: 3. Germline V gene lookup returns CDR1 SEHNR and CDR2 FQNEAQ (reference sequence). This CDR3 region has 14 residues. CDR3 region: CASRRTSGTGELFF. CDR3 DNA: TGTGCCAGCAGACGGACTAGCGGAACCGGGGAGCTGTTTTTT.

In its sample, this clonotype was seen many times. The rearrangement joins TRBV6-1 to TRBJ2-4, with D perhaps being TRBD1 or TRBD2 (5 bases each). The CDR3 sequence is 14 residues long. The V end was cut by 4 bases, the J end by 8 bases, with 15 bases between. CDR1 and CDR2 from the germline V gene are MNHNS and SASEGT. The CDR3 spells CASSALGGDDIQYF. The CDR3 DNA reads TGTGCCAGCAGTGCGCTGGGTGGGGACGACATTCAGTACTTC.

The sample holds a few counts of this clonotype. The chain carries TRBV4-1 and TRBJ1-1; D not resolved. CDR1 and CDR2 from the germline V gene are MGHRA and YSYEKL. This CDR3 has 15 residues. V was shortened by 2 bases and J by 6 bases, with 16 bases between the two germline ends. The CDR3 bases are TGCGCCAGCAGCCAACCCACATCAGGAAGATCTGAAGCTTTCTTT. Translation: CASSQPTSGRSEAFF.

This chain joins TRBV5-8 and TRBJ2-7, with a weak D call TRBD1 (6 bases). V was clipped by 4 bases and J by 5 bases, with 16 bases between them. Germline assignment: CDR1 SGHTS and CDR2 YDEGEE. There are 14 residues in the CDR3. CDR3 sequence reads: CASSVGPGVDEQYF. The CDR3 DNA is TGTGCCAGCAGCGTTGGCCCAGGGGTGGACGAGCAGTACTTC.

The rearrangement links TRBV7-3 to TRBJ2-1, with TRBD2 matching 7 bases. The germline V gene encodes CDR1 SGHTA and CDR2 FQGTGA. V lost 2 bases, J lost 8 bases, and 6 bases stayed unmatched. There are 14 residues in the CDR3. The DNA of the CDR3 is TGTGCCAGCAGCTTAGGCGGGAGCTGGGATGAGCAGTTCTTC. This codes for CASSLGGSWDEQFF.

This clonotype was seen only a few times. The chain joins TRBV5-1 to TRBJ2-3; 8 bases are shared with TRBD2. With V trimmed by 4 bases and J by 3 bases, 7 bases remained unmatched. This CDR3 comprises 15 residues. Looked up from germline, CDR1 is SGHRS and CDR2 is YFSETQ. In DNA, the CDR3 is TGCGCCAGCAGCCATACTAGCGGAATAACAGATACGCAGTATTTT. It specifies CASSHTSGITDTQYF.

This clonotype was detected ten times or more. This chain uses TRBV27 with TRBJ2-2; D is perhaps TRBD1 or TRBD2 (5 bases each). The V end was cut by 7 bases, the J end by 6 bases, with 15 bases between. The CDR3 is 14 residues long. Germline V CDR1 and CDR2: MNHEY, SMNVEV (reference sequence). As DNA, the CDR3 is TGTGCCAGCAAGGTGGGGCTAGCCGCCGGGGAGCTGTTTTTT. It specifies CASKVGLAAGELFF.

This clonotype was detected ten times or more. J is TRBJ2-7 and V is TRBV5-1, with D uncertain. V lost 0 bases, J lost 3 bases, and 10 bases lay in between. Germline V lookup: CDR1 SGHRS, CDR2 YFSETQ. The CDR3 consists of 14 residues. The CDR3 sequence is CASSLDFGDYEQYV. The CDR3 DNA follows: TGCGCCAGCAGCTTGGATTTTGGGGACTACGAGCAGTACGTC.

The chain employs TRBV20-1 and TRBJ2-3, with D maybe TRBD1 (6 bases). Trimming shortened V by 6 bases and J by 0 bases, and 10 bases separated the two germline ends. Germline V CDR1 and CDR2: DFQATT, SNEGSKA (reference sequence). The CDR3 has 13 residues. Here the CDR3 DNA reads TGCAGTGCCCGGACAGTTAGCACAGATACGCAGTATTTT. Translation gives CSARTVSTDTQYF.

This clonotype was seen only a few times. This sequence joins TRBV7-6 and TRBJ2-6; weak D call: TRBD1 (5 bases). CDR1 SGHVS and CDR2 FNYEAQ come from the germline V gene. The CDR3 has 17 residues. V was clipped by 3 bases and J by 2 bases, with 14 bases between them. The DNA of the CDR3 is TGTGCCAGCAGCTTCTACCAGGGTACCACTGGGGCCAACGTCCTGACTTTC. Its protein is CASSFYQGTTGANVLTF.

The CDR3 reads CSATHGRAYTGELFF. The CDR3 coding sequence is TGCAGTGCTACCCACGGGAGGGCCTACACCGGGGAGCTGTTTTTT. The chain employs TRBV20-1 and TRBJ2-2, with 8 bases aligning to TRBD2. CDR1 is DFQATT, CDR2 SNEGSKA, per germline (reference sequence). The ends lost 4 bases at V and 3 bases at J; junction bases unmatched: 7. The length of the CDR3 is 15 residues.

This clonotype was counted between two and nine times. The chain uses TRBV2 and TRBJ2-7; D is tentatively TRBD1 or TRBD2 (5 bases each). Deletions cut 6 bases from V and 3 bases from J, with 18 bases between. Germline lookup yields CDR1 SNHLY and CDR2 FYNNEI. The CDR3 consists of 15 residues. The CDR3 nucleotides read TGTGCCAGCAGCGAGGACTCCTGGGGGATCTACGAGCAGTACTTC. Amino acids: CASSEDSWGIYEQYF.

This sequence joins TRBV27 and TRBJ2-1, with 10 bases lining up with TRBD2. V gave up 0 bases and J gave up 3 bases; unmatched junction bases: 23. The CDR3 totals 23 residues. Germline-derived CDR1 and CDR2 are MNHEY and SMNVEV (reference sequence). The CDR3 loop is CASSLSHLSGTSVLPQSYNEQFF. CDR3 in DNA: TGTGCCAGCAGTTTATCCCACTTATCCGGGACTAGCGTACTACCACAGAGCTACAATGAGCAGTTCTTC.

The chain has TRBV29-1 and TRBJ2-1; 10 nucleotides agree with TRBD2. Germline V gene data show CDR1 as SQVTM and CDR2 as ANQGSEA. After removal of 6 bases from V and 10 bases from J, the junction contained 15 bases not matched to a gene. There are 15 residues in the CDR3. The DNA of the CDR3 is TGCAGCGTGAGGGTCCTAGCGGGAGACCCCCGGGAGCAGTTCTTC. Translation gives CSVRVLAGDPREQFF.

This clonotype occurred a few times. The chain links TRBV5-1 to TRBJ2-3; 10 bases fit TRBD2. Germline CDR1 and CDR2: SGHRS and YFSETQ. V lost 5 bases, J lost 3 bases, and 6 bases stayed unmatched. The CDR3 length is 15 residues. The CDR3 sequence: CASREREGLTDTQYF. The CDR3 nucleotides read TGCGCCAGCAGGGAGCGGGAGGGCCTAACAGATACGCAGTATTTT.

This clonotype was observed many times. The chain has TRBV7-8 and TRBJ2-3; tentatively, D is TRBD2 (6 bases). The CDR3 is 18 residues long. Germline V gene sequence: CDR1 SGHVS, CDR2 FQNEAQ. With 0 bases removed from V and 1 base from J, the gap between germline ends came to 17 bases. This chain's CDR3 is CASSLAGGAEGGTDTQYF. The CDR3 nucleotides read TGTGCCAGCAGCTTAGCGGGAGGAGCGGAAGGGGGCACAGATACGCAGTATTTT.

This clonotype has just a few counts. The chain joins TRBV9 to TRBJ2-1; D assignment may be TRBD1 or TRBD2 (5 bases each). Germline CDR1 is SGDLS and CDR2 is YYNGEE. The CDR3 has 15 residues. The V end was cut by 4 bases, the J end by 2 bases, with 13 bases between. Here the CDR3 DNA reads TGTGCCAGCAGCCAGGGTAGCGCTACCTACAATGAGCAGTTCTTC. It translates to CASSQGSATYNEQFF.

This clonotype was found many times. The chain employs TRBV27 and TRBJ2-5, with no clear D. Looked up from germline, CDR1 is MNHEY and CDR2 is SMNVEV (reference sequence). This CDR3 has 15 amino acids. The V and J ends lost 8 bases and 1 base respectively, with 17 bases between them. For the CDR3, the DNA is TGTGCCAGCCGGGCGAGCAGACCTATCCAAGAGACCCAGTACTTC. This gives the protein CASRASRPIQETQYF.

V is TRBV10-1 and J is TRBJ2-5; D unresolved. The CDR3 totals 13 residues. V lost 6 bases and J 2 bases, leaving 10 bases between the germline ends. Per the germline V gene, CDR1 is WNHNN and CDR2 is SYGVQD (reference sequence). The CDR3 is CASSEIPQETQYF. In DNA, the CDR3 is TGCGCCAGCAGCGAGATCCCTCAAGAGACCCAGTACTTC.

This clonotype was seen a handful of times. V and J are TRBV20-1 and TRBJ1-5, with D unresolved. Looked up from germline, CDR1 is DFQATT and CDR2 is SNEGSKA (reference sequence). The CDR3 spans 17 residues. V shed 6 bases and J shed 3 bases, with 24 bases lying between them. The CDR3, as DNA: TGCAGTGCGAGGGTCGCAGGAGCCGGGGATTTCAATCAGCCCCAGCATTTT. This translates into CSARVAGAGDFNQPQHF.

The chain is built from TRBV12-3 or TRBV12-4 and TRBJ2-3; TRBD1 matches 11 bases. CDR3 size: 18 residues. With V trimmed by 5 bases and J by 6 bases, 16 bases remained unmatched. The CDR3 spells CASSNALGTGGSWDTQYF. Written as DNA, the CDR3 is TGTGCCAGCAGTAACGCTTTAGGGACAGGGGGTTCGTGGGATACGCAGTATTTT.

This clonotype appeared many times. The J gene is TRBJ2-7, the V gene TRBV4-1; D is possibly TRBD1 or TRBD2 (6 bases each). V was shortened by 4 bases and J by 2 bases, with 15 bases between the two germline ends. The CDR3 covers 15 residues. Germline CDR1 and CDR2: MGHRA and YSYEKL. The CDR3 protein is CASSLAQGRPYEQYF. CDR3 DNA sequence: TGCGCCAGCAGCCTCGCCCAGGGGAGGCCCTACGAGCAGTACTTC.

This clonotype has more than one count but fewer than ten. The chain recombines TRBV2 with TRBJ2-2, with 10 bases aligning to TRBD1. The CDR3 length is 16 residues. Per germline, CDR1 SNHLY and CDR2 FYNNEI. V lost 4 bases to trimming and J lost 5 bases; unmatched junction nucleotides: 7. For the CDR3, the DNA is TGTGCCAGCAGTGCCGGGACAGGGGTTCGGACCGGGGAGCTGTTTTTT. Translated, it gives CASSAGTGVRTGELFF.

The sample holds a few counts of this clonotype. The chain joins TRBV2 to TRBJ2-5; D not resolved. Deletions cut 5 bases from V and 1 base from J, with 14 bases between. The length of the CDR3 is 15 residues. The germline gives CDR1 SNHLY, CDR2 FYNNEI. The CDR3 nucleotides are TGTGCCAGCAGTCCTCTAAGGGCTTTCCAAGAGACCCAGTACTTC. Translated, it gives CASSPLRAFQETQYF. The entire variable domain, with the rest obtained from reference TRBV2 and TRBJ2-5, is as follows: EPEVTQTPSHQVTQMGQEVILRCVPISNHLYFYWYRQILGQKVEFLVSFYNNEISEKSEIFDDQFSVERPDGSNFTLKIRSTKLEDSAMYFCASSPLRAFQETQYFGPGTRLLVL.

The J gene is TRBJ2-7, the V gene TRBV5-1; D gene ambiguous. This CDR3 spans 13 amino acids. The V gene lost 4 bases and the J gene lost 6 bases, with 14 bases spanning the gap. Germline loops: CDR1 SGHRS, CDR2 YFSETQ. As DNA, the CDR3 is TGCGCCAGCAGCCCTACATCTAGTATCGAGCAGTACTTC. It is translated as CASSPTSSIEQYF.

The V and J genes are TRBV29-1 and TRBJ2-1; tentatively, D is TRBD1 or TRBD2 (5 bases each). The CDR3 sequence is 12 residues long. The V gene's germline CDR1 is SQVTM and CDR2 ANQGSEA. CDR3 region: CRGDFSYNEQFF. Written as DNA, the CDR3 is TGCAGGGGGGATTTCTCCTACAATGAGCAGTTCTTC.

The chain recombines TRBV7-9 with TRBJ2-1; 8 nucleotides match TRBD2. The CDR3 is made up of 16 amino acids. V lost 4 bases to trimming and J lost 0 bases; unmatched junction nucleotides: 5. The germline gives CDR1 SEHNR, CDR2 FQNEAQ (reference sequence). This CDR3 reads CASSSLAGPSYNEQFF. CDR3 DNA: TGTGCCAGCAGCTCCCTAGCGGGCCCCTCCTACAATGAGCAGTTCTTC.